This T cell receptor (beta chain) was sequenced for a study of T-cell reconstitution after alpha-beta-depleted transplantation in children. The junction had 7 bases not matched to a gene; V was cut back by 1 base and J by 2 bases. Germline CDR1 reads DFQATT; CDR2 reads SNEGSKA (reference sequence). CDR3 length: 15 residues. Unique molecular identifiers featured in how the TCRbeta library was prepared. TCRdb ran MiXCR on the PCR reads and lists one entry per CDR3 protein. Seen here are more than 250,000 distinct CDR3 sequences, more than 9% observed once, and the top ten hold about 9.4%. This clonotype showed up just a few times.

The sequence derives from a human donor who donated a stem cell graft to a child with SCID. This chain links TRBV20-1 with TRBJ1-2, with 7 bases that match TRBD1. The sequenced sample was PBMCs from the stem cell graft donor, obtained from the stem cell graft. CDR3 amino acids: CSARGGRQGNYGYTF. The CDR3 bases are TGCAGTGCTAGAGGGGGGCGACAGGGCAACTATGGCTACACCTTC.